These 26 T cell receptor beta chains were all obtained from the same sample, sequenced in a study of shared clonotypes between healthy human individuals. Clones were read by immunoSEQ multiplex PCR, and TCRdb kept only the in-frame ones, dropping some. The sample lists about 590,000 clones, about 95% occurring once. Naive CD8 cells, CD45RO-negative and positively selected for CCR7, excluded terminally differentiated effector memory CD45RA+ cells. What was sequenced was naive CD8+ T cells sorted from blood. The source is a woman aged 25 to 45 in good health.

This chain uses TRBV7-6 with TRBJ1-2, with a weak D call TRBD1 (5 bases). CDR3 length equals 13 residues. Per germline, CDR1 SGHVS and CDR2 FNYEAQ. V was clipped by 5 bases and J by 8 bases, with 15 bases between them. The CDR3 bases are TGTGCCAGCAGCAATCTTTCGGGGCAAGGCTACACCTTC. This codes for CASSNLSGQGYTF.

In DNA, the CDR3 is TGTGCCAGCAGCTTGGAAGAGTTGGCGGGAGGTGGCGGGGAGCTGTTTTTT. Translating gives CASSLEELAGGGGELFF. The chain recombines TRBV11-1 with TRBJ2-2, with 8 bases matching TRBD2. Germline V gene sequence: CDR1 SGHAT, CDR2 FQDESV (reference sequence). The V gene end was trimmed by 3 bases and the J gene end by 7 bases; junction bases not matched to a gene: 13. The CDR3 is made up of 17 amino acids.

This clone was recorded only once. CDR3 sequence: CASSLGLAGHPDNEQFF. DNA of the CDR3: TGTGCCAGCAGCTTAGGACTAGCGGGGCACCCCGACAATGAGCAGTTCTTC. The chain has TRBV7-9 and TRBJ2-1, with 11 nucleotides matching TRBD2. The CDR3 totals 17 residues. After removal of 1 base from V and 5 bases from J, the junction contained 7 bases not matched to a gene. Germline values: CDR1 SEHNR, CDR2 FQNEAQ (reference sequence).

This chain joins TRBV9 and TRBJ2-1; D ambiguous. Trimming stripped 1 base from V and 8 bases from J, with 10 bases between. From germline, CDR1 is SGDLS and CDR2 YYNGEE. The CDR3 is 13 residues long. This CDR3 is CASSVYTGDEQFF. The CDR3 DNA follows: TGTGCCAGCAGCGTATACACCGGCGATGAGCAGTTCTTC.

The chain joins TRBV28 to TRBJ2-7; D is ambiguous. This CDR3 has 13 residues. Germline V CDR1 and CDR2: MDHEN, SYDVKM. V gave up 3 bases and J gave up 1 base, with 7 bases separating them. The CDR3 DNA follows: TGTGCCAGCAGTTTGTTGGAATCCTACGAGCAGTACTTC. Its protein product is CASSLLESYEQYF.

The V call is TRBV11-2, the J call TRBJ1-5; D is uncertain. Germline V lookup: CDR1 SGHAT, CDR2 FQNNGV. This CDR3 comprises 16 residues. With 1 base removed from V and 0 bases from J, the gap between germline ends came to 10 bases. CDR3 protein: CASSLVGTISNQPQHF. The CDR3 coding sequence is TGTGCCAGCAGCTTAGTGGGCACTATTAGCAATCAGCCCCAGCATTTT.

The V gene is TRBV7-9, the J gene TRBJ2-7, with 9 positions matching TRBD2. The CDR3 loop spans 13 amino acids. V shed 3 bases and J 7 bases; nucleotides not matched to a gene: 4. Germline CDR1 is SEHNR and CDR2 is FQNEAQ (reference sequence). CDR3 residues: CASSFSGRGEQYF. DNA of the CDR3: TGTGCCAGCAGCTTTAGCGGGAGAGGAGAGCAGTACTTC.

V usage is TRBV19 and J usage is TRBJ2-1; no firm D call. V gave up 8 bases and J gave up 8 bases, with 16 bases separating them. CDR1 LNHDA and CDR2 SQIVND come from the germline V gene (reference sequence). The CDR3 covers 13 residues. CDR3 sequence: CASRSRSHDEQFF. In DNA form, the CDR3 reads TGTGCCAGTCGTAGCAGATCACACGATGAGCAGTTCTTC.

The CDR3 coding sequence is TGTGCCAGCAGCCTAGACTCTACTAGCACAGATACGCAGTATTTT. It yields the protein CASSLDSTSTDTQYF. This chain links TRBV5-5 with TRBJ2-3; D is ambiguous. The CDR3 spans 15 residues. V was shortened by 4 bases and J by 0 bases, with 12 bases between the two germline ends. CDR1 and CDR2 from the germline V gene are SGHKS and YYEKEE (reference sequence).

With regard to this clone: One junction end does not reproduce the germline sequence, and a read error may be involved. The chain employs TRBV28 and TRBJ2-5, with D unresolved. Germline loops: CDR1 MDHEN, CDR2 SYDVKM. The CDR3 extends over 11 amino acids. CDR3 DNA sequence: TGTGCCAGCAGTTTGGGTGGACCTAATCACTTC. It translates to CASSLGGPNHF.

The chain links TRBV5-6 to TRBJ1-1; D not certain. CDR3 length: 12 residues. V was trimmed by 1 base and J by 4 bases, leaving 5 bases between them. Germline V CDR1 and CDR2: SGHDT, YYEEEE. The CDR3 protein is CASSLSSTEAFF. The CDR3 DNA reads as TGTGCCAGCAGCTTGTCAAGCACTGAAGCTTTCTTT.

The chain links TRBV29-1 to TRBJ2-1; TRBD2 matches at 7 bases. The CDR3 consists of 17 residues. Germline V CDR1 and CDR2: SQVTM, ANQGSEA. V shed 8 bases and J 0 bases; nucleotides not matched to a gene: 16. This CDR3 is CSSAGTTRRGSYNEQFF. The CDR3 bases are TGCAGCTCGGCCGGGACTACCCGGAGAGGCTCCTACAATGAGCAGTTCTTC.

The chain is built from TRBV28 and TRBJ2-5, with D possibly matching TRBD2 (5 bases). The germline V and J ends were trimmed by 5 bases and 5 bases, with 12 bases remaining between them. Germline lookup yields CDR1 MDHEN and CDR2 SYDVKM. The CDR3 extends over 13 amino acids. CDR3 amino acids: CASSRGEVETQYF. The CDR3 nucleotides are TGTGCCAGCAGTCGGGGTGAGGTGGAGACCCAGTACTTC.

The rearrangement uses TRBV5-6 and TRBJ2-5; 8 nucleotides line up with TRBD2. Germline V gene data show CDR1 as SGHDT and CDR2 as YYEEEE. V lost 3 bases and J lost 5; bases outside the gene matches: 3. This CDR3 has 13 amino acids. CDR3 sequence: CASSSGGGETQYF. In DNA, the CDR3 is TGTGCCAGCAGCTCCGGGGGGGGCGAGACCCAGTACTTC.

The rearrangement links TRBV7-9 to TRBJ2-7; D is unclear. The CDR3 covers 14 residues. The germline gives CDR1 SEHNR, CDR2 FQNEAQ (reference sequence). Trimming removed 4 bases from V and 1 base from J, with 11 bases in between. The CDR3 DNA is TGTGCCAGCAGCTCTTTAGTTCCATCCTACGAGCAGTACTTC. This gives the protein CASSSLVPSYEQYF.

J is TRBJ2-3 and V is TRBV5-1; D is ambiguous. The CDR3 covers 13 residues. Germline V lookup: CDR1 SGHRS, CDR2 YFSETQ. Trimming cost V 2 bases and J 2 bases, with 6 bases left between them. The CDR3 reads CASSFTYTDTQYF. CDR3 DNA: TGCGCCAGCAGCTTTACTTACACAGATACGCAGTATTTT.

This chain connects TRBV5-1 to TRBJ2-1; no firm D call. There are 15 residues in the CDR3. The germline CDR1 and CDR2 sequences are SGHRS and YFSETQ. With 4 bases removed from V and 4 bases from J, the gap between germline ends came to 15 bases. CDR3 sequence: CASSRPPWAYNEQFF. CDR3 nucleotide sequence: TGCGCCAGCAGCCGCCCCCCATGGGCATACAATGAGCAGTTCTTC.

This clone occurred once. The rearrangement uses TRBV4-1 and TRBJ1-6, with a possible D match to TRBD1 (5 bases). The CDR3 is made up of 16 amino acids. Trimming cost V 4 bases and J 7 bases, with 17 bases left between them. The V gene's germline CDR1 is MGHRA and CDR2 YSYEKL. The DNA for the CDR3 is TGCGCCAGCAGCCTTAGAGGGACGGATTTAAATTCACCCCTCCACTTT. Translating it yields CASSLRGTDLNSPLHF.

The chain recombines TRBV28 with TRBJ2-1; D may correspond to TRBD1 or TRBD2 (6 bases each). Germline values: CDR1 MDHEN, CDR2 SYDVKM. Trimming removed 5 bases at V and 7 bases at J, with 24 bases between. This CDR3 is built from 17 residues. The CDR3 DNA sequence: TGTGCCAGCAGTGGAAACGTGGGGGGCCCCTCGGGAAATGAGCAGTTCTTC. It specifies CASSGNVGGPSGNEQFF.

This chain joins TRBV7-9 and TRBJ1-5; D unclear. Trimming removed 3 bases at V and 0 bases at J, with 9 bases between. The CDR3 consists of 15 residues. CDR1 and CDR2 from the germline V gene are SEHNR and FQNEAQ (reference sequence). CDR3: CASSFRHISNQPQHF. CDR3 DNA: TGTGCCAGCAGCTTCCGACACATTAGCAATCAGCCCCAGCATTTT.

J is TRBJ2-1 and V is TRBV27; possible D gene TRBD2, 6 bases. Germline CDR1 reads MNHEY; CDR2 reads SMNVEV (reference sequence). The CDR3 totals 11 residues. Trimming shortened V by 10 bases and J by 10 bases, and 14 bases separated the two germline ends. The CDR3 loop is CATRLGLEQFF. CDR3 nucleotides: TGTGCCACCAGATTAGGACTAGAGCAGTTCTTC.

This chain connects TRBV5-6 to TRBJ1-2; 7 nucleotides agree with TRBD1. Looked up from germline, CDR1 is SGHDT and CDR2 is YYEEEE. J gave up 5 bases and V 3 bases, and 13 bases lay outside the gene matches. CDR3 length: 16 residues. The CDR3 sequence: CASSYGVGQWLYGYTF. The CDR3 nucleotides read TGTGCCAGCAGCTATGGAGTGGGACAGTGGTTATATGGCTACACCTTC. Together with reference TRBV5-6 and TRBJ1-2, the CDR3 gives the full variable domain: DAGVTQSPTHLIKTRGQQVTLRCSPKSGHDTVSWYQQALGQGPQFIFQYYEEEERQRGNFPDRFSGHQFPNYSSELNVNALLLGDSALYLCASSYGVGQWLYGYTFGSGTRLTVV.

This chain uses TRBV28 with TRBJ2-3; D is uncertain. The CDR3 has 12 amino acids. The germline V gene has CDR1 MDHEN and CDR2 SYDVKM. Trimming stripped 5 bases from V and 3 bases from J, with 6 bases between. CDR3 bases: TGTGCCAGCAGTCCGCGGACAGATACGCAGTATTTT. It encodes CASSPRTDTQYF.

V is TRBV28 and J is TRBJ1-3; no clear D. Per the germline V gene, CDR1 is MDHEN and CDR2 is SYDVKM. There are 16 residues in the CDR3. V was trimmed by 2 bases and J by 3 bases, leaving 14 bases between them. The CDR3 sequence is CASSLIREGNGNTIYF. CDR3 coding DNA: TGTGCCAGCAGTTTAATCCGGGAAGGAAATGGAAACACCATATATTTT.

The V gene is TRBV4-1, the J gene TRBJ1-1; D is ambiguous. This CDR3 spans 15 amino acids. Trimming left V 2 bases short and J 1 base short, with 11 bases between. Germline CDR1 and CDR2: MGHRA and YSYEKL. The CDR3 region is CASSQFRLGNTEAFF. CDR3 DNA sequence: TGCGCCAGCAGCCAATTCAGGTTGGGGAACACTGAAGCTTTCTTT.

The chain carries TRBV7-9 and TRBJ2-3, with TRBD2 matching 8 bases. Germline V lookup: CDR1 SEHNR, CDR2 FQNEAQ (reference sequence). This CDR3 contains 17 residues. Trimming removed 5 bases from V and 5 bases from J; junction bases left unmatched: 15. The CDR3 here is CASSDTDGRAQIDTQYF. The DNA for the CDR3 is TGTGCCAGCAGCGATACCGACGGGAGGGCCCAGATAGATACGCAGTATTTT.